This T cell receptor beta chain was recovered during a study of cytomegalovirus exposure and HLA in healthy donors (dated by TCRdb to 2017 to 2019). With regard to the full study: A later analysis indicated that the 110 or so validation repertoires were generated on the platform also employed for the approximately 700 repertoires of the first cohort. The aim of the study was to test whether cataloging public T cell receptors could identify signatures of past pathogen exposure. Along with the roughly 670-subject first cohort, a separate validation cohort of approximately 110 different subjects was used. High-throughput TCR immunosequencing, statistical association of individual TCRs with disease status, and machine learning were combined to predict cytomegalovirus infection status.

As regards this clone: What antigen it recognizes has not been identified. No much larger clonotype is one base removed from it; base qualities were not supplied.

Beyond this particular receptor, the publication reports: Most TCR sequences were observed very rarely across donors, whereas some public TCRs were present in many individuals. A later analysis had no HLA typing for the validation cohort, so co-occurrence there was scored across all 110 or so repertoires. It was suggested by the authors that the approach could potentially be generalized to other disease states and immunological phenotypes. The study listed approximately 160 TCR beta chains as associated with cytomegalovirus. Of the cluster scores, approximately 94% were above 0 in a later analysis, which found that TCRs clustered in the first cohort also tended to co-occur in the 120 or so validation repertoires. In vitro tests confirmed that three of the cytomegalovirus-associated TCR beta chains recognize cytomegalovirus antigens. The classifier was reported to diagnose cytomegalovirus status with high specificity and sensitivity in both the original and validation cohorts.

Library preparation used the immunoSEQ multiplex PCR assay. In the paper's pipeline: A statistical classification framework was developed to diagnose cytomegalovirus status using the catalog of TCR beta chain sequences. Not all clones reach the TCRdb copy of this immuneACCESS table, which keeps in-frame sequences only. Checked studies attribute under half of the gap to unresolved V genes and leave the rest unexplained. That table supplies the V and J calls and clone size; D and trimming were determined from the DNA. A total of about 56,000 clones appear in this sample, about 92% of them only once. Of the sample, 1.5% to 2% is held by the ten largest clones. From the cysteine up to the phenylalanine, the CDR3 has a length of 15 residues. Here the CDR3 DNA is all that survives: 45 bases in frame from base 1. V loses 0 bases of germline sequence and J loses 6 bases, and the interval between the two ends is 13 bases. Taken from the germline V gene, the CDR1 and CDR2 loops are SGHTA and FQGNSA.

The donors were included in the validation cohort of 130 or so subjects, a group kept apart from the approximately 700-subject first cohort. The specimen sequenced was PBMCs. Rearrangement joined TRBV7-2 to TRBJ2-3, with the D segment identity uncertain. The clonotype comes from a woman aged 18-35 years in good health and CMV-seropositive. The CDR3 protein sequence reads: CASSLAAVSLDTQYF. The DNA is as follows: TGTGCCAGCAGCTTAGCCGCTGTTAGTCTGGATACGCAGTATTTT. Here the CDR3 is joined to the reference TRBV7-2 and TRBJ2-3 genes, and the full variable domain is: GAGVSQSPSNKVTEKGKDVELRCDPISGHTALYWYRQSLGQGLEFLIYFQGNSAPDKSGLPSDRFSAERTGGSVSTLTIQRTQQEDSAVYLCASSLAAVSLDTQYFGPGTRLTVL.